The rows below give T cell receptor beta chains drawn from one sample of a study of a mutant IDH1 vaccine in newly diagnosed glioma. Sequencing was performed with immunoSEQ multiplex PCR; in TCRdb, only in-frame clones are kept and a portion is missing. Of tens of thousands of clones in the sample, around 82% were seen once. For these TCRs, the target antigens are not known. Here the sequenced sample was PBMCs, taken from a glioma patient whose treatment included an IDH1 peptide vaccine. The receptor source for this set is a woman in her thirties or forties with glioma. CDR3s include the opening cysteine and the closing phenylalanine or tryptophan. The D gene is left open where the match is weak. Size tells how often a clone was seen (once, few, many) or the class of an expanded clone, and some rows leave it out.

-	TRBJ1-5	-	TRBV2	TGTGCCAGCAGACAGGAGTACAATCAGCCCCAGCATTTT	CASRQEYNQPQHF
-	TRBJ1-5	TRBD1	TRBV19	TGTGCCAGTAGCCGACAGGGGAACAATCAGCCCCAGCATTTT	CASSRQGNNQPQHF
-	TRBJ1-1	-	TRBV5-1	TGCGCCAGCAGTTCCAGTGGGAGTGACACTGAAGCTTTCTTT	CASSSSGSDTEAFF
-	TRBJ2-7	TRBD1	TRBV19	TGTGCCAGTAGCAGGGCCCCACAGGGGAACGAGCAGTACTTC	CASSRAPQGNEQYF
-	TRBJ2-1	-	TRBV2	TGTGCCAGCAGCCTGACACCGTATGAGCAGTTCTTC	CASSLTPYEQFF
few	TRBJ1-1	-	TRBV15	TGTGCCACCAGCAGAGTTCCCGCGAACACTGAAGCTTTCTTT	CATSRVPANTEAFF
-	TRBJ1-6	-	TRBV5-6	TGTGCCAGCAGCTTGGTCAGGGGCAACGGTTCACCCCTCCACTTT	CASSLVRGNGSPLHF
-	TRBJ1-2	-	TRBV5-1	TGCGCCAGCAGCTTGCTAGGGGAGCAGTCTGGCTACACCTTC	CASSLLGEQSGYTF
few	TRBJ1-3	-	TRBV19	TGTGCCTCAACCCGGGGTGGCTCTGGAAACACCATATATTTT	CASTRGGSGNTIYF
-	TRBJ2-3	TRBD2	TRBV27	TGTGCCAGCAGTTTAACGTCTACGCTAGCGGGCACAGATACGCAGTATTTT	CASSLTSTLAGTDTQYF
-	TRBJ1-1	TRBD1	TRBV7-9	TGTGCCAGCAGCTCTAAGCAGGGGGCTTGGTACACTGAAGCTTTCTTT	CASSSKQGAWYTEAFF
-	TRBJ1-1	-	TRBV18	TGTGCCAGCTCACCCGTTCTACGGTCGACTGAAGCTTTCTTT	CASSPVLRSTEAFF
-	TRBJ2-5	-	TRBV6-6	TGTGCCAGCACCCTCCCAGGAGCCTATACCCAGTACTTC	CASTLPGAYTQYF
-	TRBJ2-5	TRBD2	TRBV7-9	TGTGCCAGCACTTTGGCTGGGGGGGTGGAGACCCAGTACTTC	CASTLAGGVETQYF
-	TRBJ2-6	-	TRBV5-1	TGCGCCAGCAGCGGGTCGGAGACAGTCGCTGGGGCCAACGTCCTGACTTTC	CASSGSETVAGANVLTF
-	TRBJ1-1	TRBD1	TRBV10-3	TGTGCCATCAGTGAACAGACAGGGGACCTGAACACTGAAGCTTTCTTT	CAISEQTGDLNTEAFF
-	TRBJ2-1	TRBD2	TRBV18	TGTGCCAGCTCACCAAGGCAGCGGGGGGGCTCGGGTGAGCAGTTCTTC	CASSPRQRGGSGEQFF
-	TRBJ1-2	-	TRBV30	TGTGCCTGGAGTACAGACCCCAACTATGGCTACACCTTC	CAWSTDPNYGYTF
once	TRBJ2-5	-	TRBV9	TGTGCCAGCAGCTCCAGGCGACCCCCGTACCAAGAGACCCAGTACTTC	CASSSRRPPYQETQYF
-	TRBJ2-5	TRBD1	TRBV29-1	TGCAGCGAGGGGACAGGGAGGGAGACCCAGTACTTC	CSEGTGRETQYF
-	TRBJ2-2	-	TRBV2	TGTGCCAGCACCATGTGGGGGGCGGACGGGGAGCTGTTTTTT	CASTMWGADGELFF
-	TRBJ2-3	-	TRBV15	TGTGCCACCAGCCCAGGAGCGGGCGCCACAGATACGCAGTATTTT	CATSPGAGATDTQYF
few	TRBJ1-4	-	TRBV6-1	TGTGCCAGCAGGATAAGAGGGAAGGGTGAAAAACTGTTTTTT	CASRIRGKGEKLFF
few	TRBJ1-1	-	TRBV18	TGTGCCAGCTCACCGGACCGGGGTCTAGGCACTGAAGCTTTCTTT	CASSPDRGLGTEAFF
once	TRBJ2-3	TRBD2	TRBV7-9	TGTGCCAGCAGCTTAGGCCGCGGGGCGGGGGGCCGGGATACGCAGTATTTT	CASSLGRGAGGRDTQYF
-	TRBJ2-3	TRBD2	TRBV7-6	TGTGCCAGCAGCTTGGGGACTAGCGGGATAGATACGCAGTATTTT	CASSLGTSGIDTQYF
-	TRBJ2-5	-	TRBV5-1	TGCGCCAGCAGCTTGGAGGTGGGAAGGGAGACCCAGTACTTC	CASSLEVGRETQYF
-	TRBJ1-5	-	TRBV30	TGTGCCTGGAGTGTGACGGGTGGAAGCCAGCCCCAGCATTTT	CAWSVTGGSQPQHF
-	TRBJ1-5	TRBD1	TRBV5-4	TGTGCCAGCAGCTCGGGACAGGATAGCAATCAGCCCCAGCATTTT	CASSSGQDSNQPQHF
-	TRBJ1-6	TRBD1	TRBV18	TGTGCCAGCTGGGGGCCGAGACAGGGGTATAATTCACCCCTCCACTTT	CASWGPRQGYNSPLHF
-	TRBJ2-4	-	TRBV2	TGTGCCAGCAGCGGAAACATTCAGTACTTC	CASSGNIQYF
-	TRBJ2-3	TRBD2	TRBV7-9	TGTGCCAGCAGGCCTCTAGCGGGGGTTAGAGATACGCAGTATTTT	CASRPLAGVRDTQYF
-	TRBJ1-5	TRBD1	TRBV19	TGTGCCAGTAACGACAGGGGGTACAATCAGCCCCAGCATTTT	CASNDRGYNQPQHF
-	TRBJ2-3	TRBD2	TRBV30	TGTGCCTGGAACGTCCATGCGGGGGGGACAGATACGCAGTATTTT	CAWNVHAGGTDTQYF
-	TRBJ1-1	TRBD1	TRBV7-9	TGTGCCAGCAGCCCGCAGGGGGGTGAAGCTTTCTTT	CASSPQGGEAFF
-	TRBJ1-1	TRBD1	TRBV5-8	TGTGCCAGCAGTCCGGGACAGGGGCTCGGCACTGAAGCTTTCTTT	CASSPGQGLGTEAFF
few	TRBJ1-5	-	TRBV6-6	TGTGCCAGCAGTTACAGAGGGTTTGGCAATCAGCCCCAGCATTTT	CASSYRGFGNQPQHF
-	TRBJ1-5	-	TRBV12-5	TGTGCTAGTGGTCTCACAAGTAACAATCAGCCCCAGCATTTT	CASGLTSNNQPQHF
-	TRBJ2-6	-	TRBV6-5	TGTGCCAGCGGGGTAGGAGGTACTGGGGCCAACGTCCTGACTTTC	CASGVGGTGANVLTF
-	TRBJ2-7	-	TRBV7-2	TGTGCCAGCAGCTTAGGCAGGACTCACTACGAGCAGTACTTC	CASSLGRTHYEQYF
once	TRBJ2-2	TRBD1	TRBV25-1	TGTGCCAGCAGTGAAGAGCCTCCTGGACAGGGGGGCGCCGGGGAGCTGTTTTTT	CASSEEPPGQGGAGELFF
-	TRBJ1-4	-	TRBV5-5	TGTGCCAGCAGCTTGGTGGGGGCGGCGAATGAAAAACTGTTTTTT	CASSLVGAANEKLFF
-	TRBJ1-1	-	TRBV5-5	TGTGCCAGCAGCTTGGTCAGGACGAACACTGAAGCTTTCTTT	CASSLVRTNTEAFF
few	TRBJ1-2	TRBD1	TRBV5-1	TGCGCCAGCAGCGGAACAGGGGTTTCTAACTATGGCTACACCTTC	CASSGTGVSNYGYTF
medium-sized	TRBJ1-5	TRBD1	TRBV2	TGTGCCAGCAGCGCTCCCTTTACAGGGGTAAATCAGCCCCAGCATTTT	CASSAPFTGVNQPQHF
-	TRBJ2-7	TRBD2	TRBV4-2	TGTGCCAGCAGCCCGATTAGCGGGGGGGACTACGAGCAGTACTTC	CASSPISGGDYEQYF
-	TRBJ1-2	-	TRBV10-2	TGCGCCAGCAGTGGGGGGACTTTGGGCTACACCTTC	CASSGGTLGYTF
-	TRBJ2-5	-	TRBV7-9	TGTGCCAGCATCAAAGTGGAGACCCAGTACTTC	CASIKVETQYF
once	TRBJ1-5	TRBD1	TRBV18	TGTGCCAGCTCTAGTCCAGGGGGCTACGATCAGCCCCAGCATTTT	CASSSPGGYDQPQHF
-	TRBJ1-6	TRBD1	TRBV4-2	TGTGCCAGCAGCCAAGAAGCCGACAGGGTAAGATCACCCCTCCACTTT	CASSQEADRVRSPLHF
-	TRBJ2-7	TRBD1	TRBV29-1	TGCAGCGTTGAGGGGGACAGGGACGAGCAGTACTTC	CSVEGDRDEQYF
-	TRBJ2-7	-	TRBV5-1	TGCGCCAGCAGCCCCCGGGCAGGCCCCGGAACCTACGAGCAGTACTTC	CASSPRAGPGTYEQYF
-	TRBJ2-2	-	TRBV27	TGTGCCAGCAGTTATAGGGCTAGCCGGGAGCTGTTTTTT	CASSYRASRELFF
few	TRBJ1-1	-	TRBV29-1	TGCAGCGTTGGGGTGGGGTGGAACACTGAAGCTTTCTTT	CSVGVGWNTEAFF
-	TRBJ2-1	TRBD2	TRBV10-3	TGTGCCATCAGTGGGACACCCGTAACTAGCGGGGGCCCCAATGAGCAGTTCTTC	CAISGTPVTSGGPNEQFF
-	TRBJ1-3	TRBD1	TRBV5-1	TGCGCCAGCAGCGCAATAGGGACAGGGGTCGGAAACACCATATATTTT	CASSAIGTGVGNTIYF
once	TRBJ1-1	-	TRBV6-1	TGTGCCAGCAGTGAAGCGGCGGGGGCGAGGAACACTGAAGCTTTCTTT	CASSEAAGARNTEAFF
-	TRBJ2-7	-	TRBV4-1	TGCGCCAGCAGCCAGGGCGGGTTTGCCTACGAGCAGTACTTC	CASSQGGFAYEQYF